This T cell receptor (beta chain) was captured in a study of cytomegalovirus exposure and HLA in healthy donors. The study's findings and limits: Exclusion applied to some V segments, including TRBV6-2 and TRBV6-3, as they were indistinguishable. Several of the most significant clusters were apparently associated with common viral pathogens in a later analysis. A later analysis associated 15,000 or so TCR beta sequences with HLA alleles at a 0.05 false discovery rate.

The primer mix had 60 Vbeta and 13 Jbeta primers. Produced via immunoSEQ multiplex PCR; TCRdb's table is partial and in-frame only. The sample consists of about 130,000 clones, about 78% of them appearing once. This clone was recorded only once. Its antigen is still unknown. The CDR3 is made up of 15 amino acids. The V segment lost 2 bases and the J segment 4 bases; nucleotides outside the gene matches: 5. Germline CDR1 reads SGHDT; CDR2 reads YYEEEE. The chain links TRBV5-6 to TRBJ1-5, with TRBD1 matching 8 bases. This TCR was recovered from a human donor in good health. Sequenced: PBMCs. The CDR3 DNA sequence: TGTGCCAGCAGCTTTAGGACAGGGCGGAATCAGCCCCAGCATTTT. As protein: CASSFRTGRNQPQHF.